Described below is a single T cell receptor (beta chain) sequence and its context. This CDR3 has 12 residues. The germline V gene has CDR1 MDHEN and CDR2 SYDVKM. The V end lost 5 bases, the J end lost 5 bases, and 9 bases lay between the germline ends. The sample is drawn from a study of T cell responses to AZD1222 COVID-19 vaccine. Clones were read by immunoSEQ multiplex PCR, and TCRdb kept only the in-frame ones, dropping some. This repertoire shows about 31,000 clones, more than 75% found once; its top ten account for around 15%. The starting material was peripheral blood, obtained 28 days after the second AZD1222 dose. This receptor was obtained from an adult who received the AZD1222 COVID-19 vaccine. The chain couples TRBV28 to TRBJ1-2; no reliable D call. The CDR3 here is CASSPRTYGYTF. The CDR3 DNA reads TGTGCCAGCAGTCCTAGGACGTATGGCTACACCTTC.